The rows below give T cell receptor beta chains drawn from one sample of a study of CD8+ T cells in alopecia areata. Clones were sequenced by immunoSEQ multiplex PCR, and TCRdb holds only the in-frame ones, with some missing. The sample shows a few hundred thousand clones, around three fifths of them seen only once. The material sequenced was CD8+ T cells sorted from blood. Source of these receptors: a human donor in good health. Both conserved end residues are part of each CDR3. D genes are given only for firm matches. Not all rows give a size; the values are once, few, many and, for expanded clones, a class.

j_call,clone_size,v_call,cdr3_length,d_call,cdr3_aa,cdr3_nt
TRBJ2-5,NA,TRBV5-1,17,TRBD2,CASSPPRLAEWGETQYF,TGCGCCAGCAGCCCCCCGCGCCTAGCGGAGTGGGGAGAGACCCAGTACTTC
TRBJ1-1,NA,TRBV13,13,NA,CASSAGPASEAFF,TGTGCCAGCAGCGCCGGTCCCGCCTCTGAAGCTTTCTTT
TRBJ1-1,NA,TRBV14,13,NA,CASSRGTNTEAFF,TGTGCCAGCAGCCGTGGGACAAACACTGAAGCTTTCTTT
TRBJ2-5,NA,TRBV7-9,15,NA,CASSSQGGEQETQYF,TGTGCCAGCAGCTCCCAGGGGGGGGAACAAGAGACCCAGTACTTC
TRBJ1-1,few,TRBV5-6,12,NA,CASSLRGTEAFF,TGTGCCAGCAGCTTGCGGGGCACTGAAGCTTTCTTT
TRBJ1-2,few,TRBV29-1,14,NA,CSVEIKSSRDGYTF,TGCAGCGTTGAAATAAAGAGTAGCCGAGATGGCTACACCTTC
TRBJ2-6,few,TRBV15,16,NA,CATSSHQDSGANVLTF,TGTGCCACCAGCAGCCATCAAGACTCTGGGGCCAACGTCCTGACTTTC
TRBJ1-3,NA,TRBV2,14,NA,CASSDGYSGNTIYF,TGTGCCAGCAGTGACGGGTACTCTGGAAACACCATATATTTT
TRBJ2-3,few,TRBV13,19,NA,CASSLDIVLPQTKADTQYF,TGTGCCAGCAGCCTGGACATCGTCCTACCCCAGACAAAGGCAGATACGCAGTATTTT
TRBJ2-7,NA,TRBV5-1,15,TRBD1,CASSSRGTGQYEQYF,TGCGCCAGCAGCTCCCGCGGGACAGGGCAGTACGAGCAGTACTTC
TRBJ1-5,NA,TRBV5-6,14,TRBD1,CASSQATGAQPQHF,TGTGCCAGCAGCCAAGCCACAGGGGCCCAGCCCCAGCATTTT
TRBJ2-7,once,TRBV29-1,13,NA,CSVASGDGYEQYF,TGCAGCGTTGCCTCGGGGGATGGCTACGAGCAGTACTTC
TRBJ1-6,NA,TRBV4-1,15,TRBD1,CASSQGTGLNSPLHF,TGCGCCAGCAGCCAGGGGACAGGGCTTAATTCACCCCTCCACTTT
TRBJ2-3,NA,TRBV13,14,NA,CASSLAPQSDTQYF,TGTGCCAGCAGCTTAGCACCGCAGTCCGATACGCAGTATTTT
TRBJ2-7,NA,TRBV5-4,17,TRBD1,CASSWNGQGVTSYEQYF,TGTGCCAGCAGCTGGAACGGACAGGGGGTTACCTCGTACGAGCAGTACTTC
TRBJ1-1,few,TRBV5-1,14,NA,CASSLGTVNTEAFF,TGCGCCAGCAGCTTAGGGACGGTGAACACTGAAGCTTTCTTT
TRBJ2-1,NA,TRBV25-1,14,NA,CASSDPSSYNEQFF,TGTGCCAGCAGTGATCCCAGCTCCTACAATGAGCAGTTCTTC